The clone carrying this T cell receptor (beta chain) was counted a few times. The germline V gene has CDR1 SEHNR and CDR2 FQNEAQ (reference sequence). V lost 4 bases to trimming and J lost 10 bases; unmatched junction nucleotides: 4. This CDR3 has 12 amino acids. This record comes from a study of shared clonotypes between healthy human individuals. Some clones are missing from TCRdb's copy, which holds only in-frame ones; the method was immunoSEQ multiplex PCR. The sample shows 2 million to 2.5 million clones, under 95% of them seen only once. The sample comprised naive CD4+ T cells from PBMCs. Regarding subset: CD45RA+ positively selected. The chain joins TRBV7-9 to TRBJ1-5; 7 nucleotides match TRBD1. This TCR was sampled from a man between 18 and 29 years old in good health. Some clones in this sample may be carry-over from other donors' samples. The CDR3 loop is CASSSSGGPQHF. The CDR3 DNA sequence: TGTGCCAGCAGCTCTTCAGGGGGACCCCAGCATTTT.